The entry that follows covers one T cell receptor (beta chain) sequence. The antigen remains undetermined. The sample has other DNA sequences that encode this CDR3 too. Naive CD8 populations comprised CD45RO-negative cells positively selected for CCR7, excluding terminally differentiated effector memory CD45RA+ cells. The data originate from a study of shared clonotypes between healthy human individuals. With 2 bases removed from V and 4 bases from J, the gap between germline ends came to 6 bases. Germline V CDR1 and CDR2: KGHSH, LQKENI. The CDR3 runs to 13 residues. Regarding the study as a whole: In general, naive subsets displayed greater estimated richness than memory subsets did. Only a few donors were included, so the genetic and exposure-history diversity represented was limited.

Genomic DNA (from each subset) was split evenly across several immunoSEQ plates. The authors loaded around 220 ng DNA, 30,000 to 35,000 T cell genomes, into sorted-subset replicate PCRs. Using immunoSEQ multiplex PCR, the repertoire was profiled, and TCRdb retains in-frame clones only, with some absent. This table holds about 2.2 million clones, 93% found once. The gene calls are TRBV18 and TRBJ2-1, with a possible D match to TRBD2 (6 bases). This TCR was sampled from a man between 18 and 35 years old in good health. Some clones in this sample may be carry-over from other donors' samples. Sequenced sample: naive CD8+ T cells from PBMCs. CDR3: CASSPGGYNEQFF. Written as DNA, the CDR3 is TGTGCCAGCTCACCAGGAGGGTACAATGAGCAGTTCTTC.